This TCR beta chain was observed in a study of blood T cell repertoires in COVID-19. The CDR3 runs 15 residues. Trimming took 6 bases from V and 0 from J; bases not matched to a gene: 9. Germline assignment: CDR1 SGHRS and CDR2 YFSETQ. Here immunoSEQ multiplex PCR was the method, and the copy in TCRdb shows in-frame clones only, minus some. This table has more than 250,000 clones, 70% to 90% appearing once. The TCR was taken from a human donor in a cohort sampled during active COVID-19. The sequenced material came from peripheral blood. This sequence joins TRBV5-1 and TRBJ2-7; 7 bases line up with TRBD2. The CDR3 protein is CASTPGTISSYEQYF. The CDR3 DNA follows: TGCGCCAGCACCCCAGGGACTATAAGCTCCTACGAGCAGTACTTC.